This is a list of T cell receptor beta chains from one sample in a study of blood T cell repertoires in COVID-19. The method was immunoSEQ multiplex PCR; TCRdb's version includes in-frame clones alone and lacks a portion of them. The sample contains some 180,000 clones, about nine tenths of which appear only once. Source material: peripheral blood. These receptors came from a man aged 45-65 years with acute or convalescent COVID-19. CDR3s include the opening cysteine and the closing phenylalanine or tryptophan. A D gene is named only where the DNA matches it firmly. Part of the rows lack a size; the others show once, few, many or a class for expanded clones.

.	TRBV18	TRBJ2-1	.	TGTGCCAGCTCACAAACCCAGGGGCGCAATGAGCAGTTCTTC	CASSQTQGRNEQFF
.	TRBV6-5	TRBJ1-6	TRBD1	TGTGCCAGCACCGCCGGGACAGGCCGCCTTATCCTCCACTTT	CASTAGTGRLILHF
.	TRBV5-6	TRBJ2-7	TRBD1	TGTGCCAGCAGCCCGGGACAGGGGGCCTACGAGCAGTACTTC	CASSPGQGAYEQYF
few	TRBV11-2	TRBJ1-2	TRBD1	TGTGCCAGCAGCTTACCCCCGGGACAGGGTTACTATGGCTACACCTTC	CASSLPPGQGYYGYTF
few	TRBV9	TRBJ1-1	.	TGTGCCAGCGGTCCCATCAGGGGCACTGAAGCTTTCTTT	CASGPIRGTEAFF
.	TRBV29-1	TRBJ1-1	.	TGCAGCGTTGAGGGCTCGCAGGGCCTGCGGGCTTTCTTT	CSVEGSQGLRAFF
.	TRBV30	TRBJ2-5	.	TGTGCCTGGAGTGTAGGGGCCCGCCTGAACCAAGAGACCCAGTACTTC	CAWSVGARLNQETQYF
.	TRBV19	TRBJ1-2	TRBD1	TGTGCCAGCACTAGATCCCTTTTGGACAGGGTTTTCGGCTACACCTTC	CASTRSLLDRVFGYTF
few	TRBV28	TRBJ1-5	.	TGTGCCAGCAGTTTATGGGTCGGGGACACCACCTTTTATAGCAATCAGCCCCAGCATTTT	CASSLWVGDTTFYSNQPQHF
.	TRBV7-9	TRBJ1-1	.	TGTGCCAGCACTCAGGGTGACAACACTGAAGCTTTCTTT	CASTQGDNTEAFF
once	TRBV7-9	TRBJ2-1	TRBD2	TGTGCCAGCAGCACCGGGACTAGGGTCTACAATGAGCAGTTCTTC	CASSTGTRVYNEQFF
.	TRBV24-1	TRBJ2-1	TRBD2	TGTGCCACCAGTGATCGGACTAGCGGGAGTTCCTACAATGAGCAGTTCTTC	CATSDRTSGSSYNEQFF
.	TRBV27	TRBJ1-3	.	TGTGCCAGCAGGCTAACAGGAAACTCTGGAAACACCATATATTTT	CASRLTGNSGNTIYF
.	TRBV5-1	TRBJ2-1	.	TGCGCCAGCAGCCTGTTCAGAGCGGACAATGAGCAGTTCTTC	CASSLFRADNEQFF
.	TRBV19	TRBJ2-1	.	TGTGCCAGTAGGGATCTAGGGGGCTCCTACAATGAGCAGTTCTTC	CASRDLGGSYNEQFF
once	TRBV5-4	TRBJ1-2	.	TGTGCCAGCAGCTTGGCTACCGGGGGGTACTATGGCTACACCTTC	CASSLATGGYYGYTF
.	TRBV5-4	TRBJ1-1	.	TGTGCCAGCAGCTTGGCACGGGGACTCATGGACACTGAAGCTTTCTTT	CASSLARGLMDTEAFF
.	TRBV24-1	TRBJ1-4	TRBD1	TGTGCCACCAGTGTCCTCCCCCCCCCGACAGGGGATCCAACTAATGAAAAACTGTTTTTT	CATSVLPPPTGDPTNEKLFF
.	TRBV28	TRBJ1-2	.	TGTGCCAGCAGGCGTGGAGGCCTGGGTGGCTACACCTTC	CASRRGGLGGYTF
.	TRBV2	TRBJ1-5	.	TGTGCCAGCAGTGAAGCATTAGGGGGCAATCAGCCCCAGCATTTT	CASSEALGGNQPQHF
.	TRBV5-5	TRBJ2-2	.	TGTGCCAGCAGCTTGAGGCCCGTGACTGGGAGCGGGGAGCTGTTTTTT	CASSLRPVTGSGELFF
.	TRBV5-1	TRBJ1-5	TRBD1	TGCGCCAGCAGCTTGACAGGGGGTTTAAATCAGCCCCAGCATTTT	CASSLTGGLNQPQHF
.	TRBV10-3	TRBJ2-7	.	TGTGCCATCAGAGAGACAGAATCCTACGAGCAGTACTTC	CAIRETESYEQYF
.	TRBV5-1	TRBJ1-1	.	TGCGCCAGCAGCTACCAGGGGTCGGTGAACACTGAAGCTTTCTTT	CASSYQGSVNTEAFF
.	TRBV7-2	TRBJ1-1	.	TGTGCCAGCAGCTTAGTCTGGCAGCCGGAGGTCGTCACTGAAGCTTTCTTT	CASSLVWQPEVVTEAFF
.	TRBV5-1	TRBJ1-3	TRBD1	TGCGCCAGCAGCTTGGCCGGGACAGGGTTCAACACCATATATTTT	CASSLAGTGFNTIYF
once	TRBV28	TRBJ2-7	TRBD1	TGTGCCAGCACCAACCCGGACAGGTCCGAGCAGTACTTC	CASTNPDRSEQYF